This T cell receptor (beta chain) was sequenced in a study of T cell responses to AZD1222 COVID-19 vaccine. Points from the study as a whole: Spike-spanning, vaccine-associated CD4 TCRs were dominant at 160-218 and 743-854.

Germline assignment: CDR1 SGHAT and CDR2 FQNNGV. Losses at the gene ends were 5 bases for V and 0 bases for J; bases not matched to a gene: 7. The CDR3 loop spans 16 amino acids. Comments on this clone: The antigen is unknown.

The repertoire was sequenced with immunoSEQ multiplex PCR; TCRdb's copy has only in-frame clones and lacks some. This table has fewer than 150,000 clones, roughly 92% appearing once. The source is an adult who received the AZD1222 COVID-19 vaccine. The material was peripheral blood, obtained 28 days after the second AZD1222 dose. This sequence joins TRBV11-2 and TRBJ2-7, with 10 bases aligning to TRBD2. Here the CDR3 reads CASSPKLAGGSYEQYF. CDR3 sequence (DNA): TGTGCCAGCAGCCCAAAGTTAGCGGGAGGCTCCTACGAGCAGTACTTC.